The next 5 T cell receptor beta chains were all read from a single sample in a study of cytomegalovirus exposure and HLA in healthy donors (dated by TCRdb to about 2017). The library was produced with the immunoSEQ multiplex PCR assay. For the multiplex PCR, a mixture combining 60 forward primers for TCR Vbeta segments and 13 reverse primers for TCR Jbeta segments was used. What TCRdb holds here is the immuneACCESS table cut down to in-frame rearrangements. Part of the clones is not present; checked against another copy, under half of the missing clones reflect an unresolved V gene, and the others are unexplained. The table for this sample lists about 180,000 clones; 60% to 85% of them were counted only once. The ten top clones hold about 3.1% of the sample. The sample consisted of PBMCs. Every receptor here comes from a woman in her 50s in good health and CMV-seropositive.

The V call is TRBV19, the J call TRBJ2-4; no clear D gene. Germline CDR1 reads LNHDA; CDR2 reads SQIVND (reference sequence). The CDR3 loop spans 15 amino acids. The V and J ends lost 0 bases and 7 bases respectively, with 13 bases between them. The CDR3 coding sequence is TGTGCCAGTAGTATAGATCCGGGTCCCCAGAACATTCAGTACTTC. Amino acids: CASSIDPGPQNIQYF.

The chain links TRBV2 to TRBJ1-2; 7 nucleotides agree with TRBD1. Germline-derived CDR1 and CDR2 are SNHLY and FYNNEI. Trimming removed 7 bases from V and 1 base from J; junction bases left unmatched: 9. CDR3 length: 15 amino acids. CDR3 bases: TGTGCCAGCAAAGACCCGACAGGGAATAACTATGGCTACACCTTC. It codes for CASKDPTGNNYGYTF.

The table lists this clone with a count of one. The chain employs TRBV19 and TRBJ1-2; 9 positions agree with TRBD1. There are 15 residues in the CDR3. Losses at the gene ends were 0 bases for V and 7 bases for J; bases not matched to a gene: 6. CDR1 is LNHDA and CDR2 is SQIVND in the germline V gene (reference sequence). For the CDR3, the DNA is TGTGCCAGTAGTATAGATCGGGACAGGGCTCGTGGCTACACCTTC. Protein: CASSIDRDRARGYTF. The full variable domain, rest sourced from reference TRBV19 and TRBJ1-2, is DGGITQSPKYLFRKEGQNVTLSCEQNLNHDAMYWYRQDPGQGLRLIYYSQIVNDFQKGDIAEGYSVSREKKESFPLTVTSAQKNPTAFYLCASSIDRDRARGYTFGSGTRLTVV.

This clone was seen a handful of times. Germline and junction disagree at one end, which may indicate a read error. The genes are TRBV7-9 and TRBJ2-7, with D possibly being TRBD1 (5 bases). There are 11 residues in the CDR3. From germline, CDR1 is SEHNR and CDR2 FQNEAQ (reference sequence). The CDR3 sequence: CSSSPGYEQYF. The CDR3, as DNA: TGTTCCAGCAGCCCAGGGTACGAGCAGTACTTC.

V and J are TRBV9 and TRBJ2-5, with 10 bases aligning to TRBD2. CDR3 length equals 16 residues. The junction had 7 bases not matched to a gene; V was cut back by 0 bases and J by 5 bases. The germline CDR1 and CDR2 sequences are SGDLS and YYNGEE. CDR3 nucleotide sequence: TGTGCCAGCAGCGTAGAAACCGGGACTAGCGTGGAGACCCAGTACTTC. Amino acids: CASSVETGTSVETQYF.